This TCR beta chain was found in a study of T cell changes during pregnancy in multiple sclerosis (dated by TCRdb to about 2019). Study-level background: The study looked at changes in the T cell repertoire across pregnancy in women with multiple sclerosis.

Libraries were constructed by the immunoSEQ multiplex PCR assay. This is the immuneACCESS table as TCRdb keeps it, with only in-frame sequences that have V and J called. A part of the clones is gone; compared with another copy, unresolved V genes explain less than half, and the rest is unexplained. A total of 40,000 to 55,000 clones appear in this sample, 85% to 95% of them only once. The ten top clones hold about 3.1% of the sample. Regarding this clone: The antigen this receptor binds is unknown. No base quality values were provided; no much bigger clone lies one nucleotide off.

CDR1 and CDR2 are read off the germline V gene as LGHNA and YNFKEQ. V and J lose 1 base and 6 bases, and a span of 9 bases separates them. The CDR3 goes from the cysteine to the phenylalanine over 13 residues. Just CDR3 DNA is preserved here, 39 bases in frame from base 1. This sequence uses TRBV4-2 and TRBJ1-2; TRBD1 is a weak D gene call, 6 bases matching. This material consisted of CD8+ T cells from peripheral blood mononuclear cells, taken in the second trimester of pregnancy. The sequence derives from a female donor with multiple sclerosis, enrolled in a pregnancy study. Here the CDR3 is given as CASSQGNRDGYTF. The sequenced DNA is TGTGCCAGCAGCCAAGGTAACAGGGATGGCTACACCTTC.